These 13 T cell receptor beta chains were sequenced from one sample in a study of T cell repertoires in cytomegalovirus infection (dated by TCRdb to the late 2010s). TCRdb shows the sequencer as Illumina HiSeq 1500. TCRdb handled the public reads itself, with Q25 trimming in fastp and clone calling in MiXCR, and kept productive beta chains. Rows merge per CDR3 protein into single entries with the most common DNA and genes. A total of nearly 450,000 distinct CDR3 sequences appear in this sample, approximately 33% of them only once. The ten most abundant clones make up about an eighth of the sample. Input material: PBMCs. The receptors were sampled from a human donor in good health (CMV status not recorded). Some clones in this sample may be carry-over from other donors' samples.

This CDR3 is CATSRDRVAGANVLTF. The CDR3 nucleotides are TGTGCCACCAGCAGAGACAGGGTTGCTGGGGCCAACGTCCTGACTTTC. The chain uses TRBV15 and TRBJ2-6; perhaps TRBD1 as D (5 bases). From germline, CDR1 is LNHNV and CDR2 YYDKDF (reference sequence). V lost 0 bases and J lost 2, with 8 bases in between. The CDR3 extends over 16 amino acids. Based on the CDR3 plus reference TRBV15 and TRBJ2-6, the full variable domain is DAMVIQNPRYQVTQFGKPVTLSCSQTLNHNVMYWYQQKSSQAPKLLFHYYDKDFNNEADTPDNFQSRRPNTSFCFLDIRSPGLGDTAMYLCATSRDRVAGANVLTFGAGSRLTVL.

The rearrangement uses TRBV6-1 and TRBJ1-3, with D unresolved. Per germline, CDR1 MNHNS and CDR2 SASEGT. Trimming removed 0 bases at V and 7 bases at J, with 10 bases between. This CDR3 region has 14 residues. The CDR3 DNA reads as TGTGCCAGCAGTGAAGCGATAGTGGCCAACACCATATATTTT. It specifies CASSEAIVANTIYF.

This clonotype appeared a few times. The chain combines TRBV19 with TRBJ2-2; 8 nucleotides align to TRBD1. V shed 7 bases and J 6 bases; nucleotides not matched to a gene: 7. The germline gives CDR1 LNHDA, CDR2 SQIVND (reference sequence). This CDR3 has 14 amino acids. CDR3 nucleotides: TGTGCCAGTACGGGACAGGTCCGAGCCGGGGAGCTGTTTTTT. It is translated as CASTGQVRAGELFF.

V and J are TRBV24-1 and TRBJ1-1; D remains ambiguous. The V gene's germline CDR1 is KGHDR and CDR2 SFDVKD. V lost 3 bases and J lost 1, with 5 bases in between. The length of the CDR3 is 13 residues. CDR3 in amino acids: CATSDRQNTEAFF. CDR3 nucleotide sequence: TGTGCCACCAGTGATAGGCAGAACACTGAAGCTTTCTTT.

The gene calls are TRBV12-3 or TRBV12-4 and TRBJ2-2; 7 bases match TRBD1. The V and J ends lost 4 bases and 3 bases, in that order; junction bases with no gene match: 8. This CDR3 region has 16 residues. CDR3 bases: TGTGCCAGCAGTTCTACGACAGGGTTTTACACCGGGGAGCTGTTTTTT. It encodes CASSSTTGFYTGELFF.

The chain combines TRBV27 with TRBJ2-3, with TRBD1 matching over 8 bases. The CDR3 extends over 15 amino acids. V lost 3 bases to trimming and J lost 1 base; unmatched junction nucleotides: 3. Germline V CDR1 and CDR2: MNHEY, SMNVEV (reference sequence). The CDR3 protein is CASSFSGQGTDTQYF. CDR3 DNA sequence: TGTGCCAGCAGTTTCTCGGGACAGGGCACAGATACGCAGTATTTT.

This chain uses TRBV7-6 with TRBJ2-7, with D tentatively TRBD2 (6 bases). The germline V gene encodes CDR1 SGHVS and CDR2 FNYEAQ. The ends were cut back, 0 bases at V and 5 bases at J, with 8 bases in the middle. The CDR3 consists of 13 residues. The CDR3 loop reads CASSLAGEDEQYF. The CDR3, as DNA: TGTGCCAGCAGCTTAGCCGGGGAGGACGAGCAGTACTTC. The whole variable domain, remainder taken from reference TRBV7-6 and TRBJ2-7, is GAGVSQSPRYKVTKRGQDVALRCDPISGHVSLYWYRQALGQGPEFLTYFNYEAQQDKSGLPNDRFSAERPEGSISTLTIQRTEQRDSAMYRCASSLAGEDEQYFGPGTRLTVT.

The V gene is TRBV7-6, the J gene TRBJ2-5; D call uncertain. CDR1 is SGHVS and CDR2 is FNYEAQ in the germline V gene. The CDR3 is 15 amino acids. Trimming stripped 7 bases from V and 1 base from J, with 16 bases between. This chain's CDR3 is CASTSSMSFQETQYF. As DNA, the CDR3 is TGTGCCAGCACCTCCTCAATGAGTTTCCAAGAGACCCAGTACTTC. Full variable domain (remainder filled in from reference TRBV7-6 and TRBJ2-5): GAGVSQSPRYKVTKRGQDVALRCDPISGHVSLYWYRQALGQGPEFLTYFNYEAQQDKSGLPNDRFSAERPEGSISTLTIQRTEQRDSAMYRCASTSSMSFQETQYFGPGTRLLVL.

This clonotype was seen more than once but under ten times. The V and J genes are TRBV20-1 and TRBJ1-2, with 7 bases fitting TRBD1. V dropped 5 bases and J dropped 6; count of bases not matched to a gene: 6. The germline V gene encodes CDR1 DFQATT and CDR2 SNEGSKA (reference sequence). This CDR3 has 12 residues. In DNA, the CDR3 is TGCAGTGCTCTCGACAGGGACGATGGCTACACCTTC. Its translation is CSALDRDDGYTF.

This clonotype was seen a few times. The rearrangement links TRBV7-2 to TRBJ1-6; D might be TRBD1 (5 bases). Per the germline V gene, CDR1 is SGHTA and CDR2 is FQGNSA. Between the trimmed V and J ends, which lost 1 base and 5 bases, there was a span of 9 bases. The CDR3 is 15 amino acids. Here the CDR3 reads CASSLEDTHNSPLHF. CDR3 bases: TGTGCCAGCAGCTTAGAGGACACCCATAATTCACCCCTCCACTTT.

V and J are TRBV13 and TRBJ1-6; TRBD1 agrees at 7 bases. V gave up 2 bases and J gave up 5 bases; unmatched junction bases: 3. The germline V gene has CDR1 PRHDT and CDR2 FYEKMQ (reference sequence). CDR3 length: 15 residues. The chain's CDR3 is CASSLQGVHNSPLHF. The CDR3 DNA reads TGTGCCAGCAGCTTACAGGGGGTTCATAATTCACCCCTCCACTTT.

This clonotype has more than one count but fewer than ten. The chain combines TRBV6-2 or TRBV6-3 with TRBJ2-7; D call uncertain. Per germline, CDR1 MNHEY and CDR2 SVGEGT. With 7 bases removed from V and 0 bases from J, the gap between germline ends came to 19 bases. CDR3 size: 16 residues. The CDR3 DNA reads TGTGCCAGCACCACCCCTTCTGCTAGAAGCTCCTACGAGCAGTACTTC. Protein sequence: CASTTPSARSSYEQYF.

The gene calls are TRBV29-1 and TRBJ1-2; no definite D call. CDR1 and CDR2 (germline): SQVTM, ANQGSEA. The CDR3 is made up of 14 amino acids. V shed 0 bases and J shed 3 bases, with 11 bases lying between them. In DNA form, the CDR3 reads TGCAGCGTTGAAGATGGTACGGGAGACTATGGCTACACCTTC. Amino acid sequence: CSVEDGTGDYGYTF. Complete variable domain (other parts from reference TRBV29-1 and TRBJ1-2): SAVISQKPSRDICQRGTSLTIQCQVDSQVTMMFWYRQQPGQSLTLIATANQGSEATYESGFVIDKFPISRPNLTFSTLTVSNMSPEDSSIYLCSVEDGTGDYGYTFGSGTRLTVV.